This TCR beta chain is from a study of blood T cell repertoires in COVID-19. The CDR3 has 15 residues. Trimming took off 1 base at V and 1 base at J, with 9 bases between the two ends. The germline V gene encodes CDR1 MGHRA and CDR2 YSYEKL. The assay was immunoSEQ multiplex PCR, and TCRdb's table has in-frame clones only and misses some. The table lists some 250,000 clones, 86% of them singletons. The receptor's source is a woman in her 30s with COVID-19, enrolled during active disease. The chain uses TRBV4-1 and TRBJ2-3; D is perhaps TRBD1 (6 bases). The sequenced sample was peripheral blood. CDR3 in amino acids: CASSQGQVGTDTQYF. The CDR3 DNA reads as TGCGCCAGCAGCCAAGGACAGGTGGGCACAGATACGCAGTATTTT.